The entry below gives a single TCR beta chain sequence along with its context. Primers: 60 Vbeta forward and 13 Jbeta reverse. TCRdb keeps only in-frame clones here, not all; method: immunoSEQ multiplex PCR. Here the sample spans about 190,000 clones, 75% to 90% being singletons. This CDR3 has 15 amino acids. Germline V gene lookup returns CDR1 SGHVS and CDR2 FNYEAQ. J lost 6 bases, V lost 4 bases, and 8 bases had no gene match. This sample was taken from a study of cytomegalovirus exposure and HLA in healthy donors. Healthy bone marrow donors made up the donor group. The chain joins TRBV7-6 to TRBJ1-2; the match to TRBD1 covers 10 bases. The sample consisted of PBMCs. The sequence was collected from a woman in her forties or fifties in good health and CMV-seropositive. The CDR3 loop is CASSSGQGVYNGYTF. The CDR3 coding sequence is TGTGCCAGCAGCTCCGGACAGGGGGTGTATAATGGCTACACCTTC.